Detailed here is one T cell receptor beta chain. The target of this receptor is not known. No clone much larger than this one lies a single base away; base qualities are absent. The cohort was made up of roughly 670 healthy bone marrow donors. Cohort members were all nominally healthy when sampled, although unrecorded immune exposures were likely present. The donor tested CMV seronegative, placing the donor among the roughly 400 seronegative members of the cohort. Every donor gave a peripheral blood sample, and the peripheral blood mononuclear cells from that sample were used for TCR beta sequencing. The Qiagen DNeasy Blood Extraction Kit was used to extract genomic DNA from the blood cell samples. The library was prepared using the immunoSEQ multiplex PCR assay. A mixture of 60 forward primers for TCR Vbeta segments and 13 reverse primers for TCR Jbeta segments was used in the multiplex PCR. Amplification of the CDR3 region of rearranged TCR beta genes was performed with a multiplex PCR assay on genomic DNA. Amplified TCR beta libraries were sequenced as 87-base-pair reads on the Illumina HiSeq System. Regarding the original processing steps: A later analysis tallied 75 million to 95 million unique TCR beta chains across the roughly 610 repertoires, and around 10 million of those chains were shared by two or more donors. A nearest-neighbor algorithm error-corrected the raw reads and collapsed the reads into unique sequences, merging closely related sequences to remove PCR and sequencing errors. V, D and J gene segments were assigned by aligning CDR3 sequences to IMGT reference sequences. For a sequence to be retained, at least a six-nucleotide match to both a V gene segment and a J gene segment was required. Rearrangements were classified as productive when the CDR3 lacked stop codons and remained in frame with V and J, and all other rearrangements were classified as non-productive. CDR3 was defined by IMGT convention, running from the second conserved V-encoded cysteine to the conserved J-encoded phenylalanine. In an earlier analysis of more than 550 of the donors, sequences lacking an unambiguous match to a single V gene segment were excluded. In an earlier analysis of approximately 610 of the donors, V segments were called functional above 56.7% productive rearrangements and were called segregating when the between-donor standard deviation exceeded 5%. A statistical classification framework was built for diagnosing cytomegalovirus status from the catalog of TCR beta chain sequences. In a later analysis, TCR nucleotide sequences were compared against IMGT/GENE-DB human TR gene sequences so that V and J genes could be assigned. A later analysis assigned CDR3 sequences and most-parsimonious VDJ recombination scenarios with the TCRdist pipeline. In a later analysis, every TCR beta chain was defined by the combination of its CDR3 amino acid sequence and its V-gene family, and reads without a unique V-gene family were dropped. To address suspected cross-contamination and a sequencing artifact, a later analysis removed roughly 640 highly shared, low-generation-probability nucleotide sequences. For each public chain, a later analysis derived a clonal expansion index from normalized ranks of inferred template counts within each repertoire. A later analysis computed generation probabilities with a VDJ recombination model fitted to out-of-frame rearrangements, and checked the results against IGoR. A later analysis scored TCR-TCR, TCR-HLA and TCR-CMV co-occurrence with hypergeometric tests, applying a repertoire-size bias correction to TCR pairs. In a later analysis, false discovery rates were estimated by permuting HLA or CMV assignments 20 times. A later analysis grouped co-occurring TCRs with DBSCAN, adding TCRdist sequence similarity when clustering within HLA-allele-positive subsets. For co-occurrence clustering, repertoires with fewer than 30,000 or more than 120,000 public chains were excluded, along with a handful of repertoires with anomalous nucleotide sharing. The clones in this table, taken by TCRdb from immuneACCESS, are in-frame only. Not every clone is retained; where verified, under half of the shortfall comes from an unresolved V gene, and the cause of the rest is unknown. V and J calls and clone size are as listed in that table; D and trimming were resolved from the DNA. This sample holds roughly 190,000 clones; 79% were observed only once. The biggest ten clones account for 1.6% of the sample.

The CDR3 covers 14 residues, taking in both the cysteine and the phenylalanine. The CDR3 DNA has 42 bases and is translated from base 1. Reading the germline V gene (reference sequence) gives CDR1 GTSNPN and CDR2 SVGIG. Cut back by 0 bases and 3 bases, the V and J ends lie 11 bases apart. This specimen comes from a study of cytomegalovirus exposure and HLA in healthy donors (dated by TCRdb to between 2016 and 2019). Concerning the study at large: An earlier analysis of 587 of the donors reported 276 Gb of sequence data and 95 million to 130 million unique TCR beta sequences obtained from 180 million or so T cells. An early release covering roughly 600 HLA-typed donors comprised 300 to 350 gigabases of sequencing data and approximately 85 million unique TCR sequences. Of the approximately 400 genotyped donors, over 70% fell in the genetic ancestry cluster associated with self-reported Caucasian donors. The study aimed to test whether signatures of past pathogen exposure could be identified by cataloging public T cell receptors. Using immunosequencing, the study profiled T cell repertoires from around 680 subjects and related those repertoires to cytomegalovirus serostatus. A separate validation cohort of over a hundred different subjects was used in addition to the 666-subject first cohort. High-throughput TCR immunosequencing, statistical association of individual TCRs with disease status, and machine learning were combined to predict cytomegalovirus infection status. A later analysis re-analyzed previously published TCR beta repertoires from 666 donors and added high-resolution HLA genotyping to study TCR occurrence patterns. The later analysis used no new phenotypic data to find candidate immune exposures, relying instead on TCR beta sequences and their occurrence across donors. In an earlier analysis of a few hundred of the donors, high-throughput TCR beta sequencing was used to judge whether each TCR beta V gene segment behaved as functional or pseudogenic. Donor age, sex, ethnicity and CMV serostatus were compiled together with the repertoire data. A later genetic analysis took genome-wide SNP genotypes for about three fifths of the roughly 670 donors and used that subset as a discovery cohort. All discovery cohort repertoires had been generated using a single sequencing platform. HLA typing included class I and class II loci at four-digit resolution. The number of typed donors differed by locus: 629-630 for A, B, C, DRB1 and DQB1; approximately 520 for DQA1; approximately 610 for DPA1; and 400 to 480 for DPB1. Several DR-DQ haplotypes were treated as single units for association and clustering because of strong linkage in the cohort. Across about 380 genotyped donors of the cohort, an average of approximately 200,000 unique TCR beta nucleotide sequences per donor were sequenced, and 15% to 20% of those sequences were non-productive.

The research as a whole found: According to a later analysis, most CMV-associated TCR beta chains appeared to be HLA-restricted, and the HLA associations seemed to be driven largely by CMV exposure. This cohort had only TCR beta chains sequenced, and the lack of alpha or paired-chain data limited which features could be detected. Presence/absence analyses assumed roughly uniform sequencing depth across donors, an assumption that may not hold. In a later analysis, the rate of TCR association differed among HLA loci, with DRB1 alleles having the most associated TCRs and HLA-C alleles having the fewest. The classifier was reported to diagnose cytomegalovirus status with high specificity and sensitivity in both the original and validation cohorts. The study gave a list of 150 to 200 TCR beta chains associated with cytomegalovirus. At a false discovery rate of 0.05, a later analysis linked 15,000 to 20,000 TCR beta sequences to specific HLA alleles. According to a later analysis, parvovirus B19, influenza, CMV and Epstein-Barr virus appeared linked to several top co-occurrence clusters. Linkage disequilibrium might explain the correlated functional status among segregating V segments, but an unknown experimental factor could not be ruled out. A cluster of highly shared sequence variants was judged likely to be a technical artifact of the sequencing pipeline. A later genetic analysis reported fewer N-insertions in productive TCRs among donors in an Asian-associated ancestry cluster than the roughly 700-donor mean. In a later analysis, HLA-associated TCR beta chains were found to be more clonally expanded and to have lower generation probabilities than equally common non-associated chains. While some public TCRs were present in many individuals, most TCR sequences turned up only very rarely across donors. Because some donors lacked HLA typing at each locus, the association tests relied only on the typed subset. The 87-base-pair reads could not distinguish some IMGT-functional V segments, including TRBV6-2 and TRBV6-3, so those segments were excluded. Strong co-occurrence of HLA alleles, especially DR and DQ, made assigning TCR associations to individual alleles difficult. A few of the identified cytomegalovirus-associated TCR beta chains were confirmed in vitro to be specific for cytomegalovirus antigens. Because counts were too low, around 17 rarely observed V segments, including chromosome 9 orphons, were left out of the earlier analysis of 587 of the donors. A further reported finding was that TCR beta sequences accurately predicted the HLA-A and HLA-B alleles for most subjects in the first cohort. A later genetic analysis associated a missense DCLRE1C variant with V-gene and J-gene trimming of TCR beta chains, and an independent cohort replicated the association. CMV serostatus was the only immune exposure information available for the cohort. An earlier analysis of approximately 570 of the donors showed that most TCR beta V segments appeared in productive rearrangements either about 90% or about 30% of the time, which broadly matched IMGT annotations. It was suggested by the authors that the approach could potentially be generalized to other disease states and immunological phenotypes.

This chain is built from TRBV30 and TRBJ2-5, and the D gene may be TRBD1, 6 bases matching. The sample taken for sequencing was PBMCs. This TCR derives from a woman aged 18 to 35 in good health and CMV-seronegative. Read as DNA, the sequence is TGTGCCTGGAGTGTAGGGGGTAGCAAAGAGACCCAGTACTTC. It specifies CAWSVGGSKETQYF.